Each of the 32 T cell receptor beta chains below was sequenced from the same sample in a study of T-cell reconstitution after alpha-beta-depleted transplantation in children (dated by TCRdb to the mid-2010s). Library method: PCR. Sequencing was performed on an Illumina HiSeq 2500. TCR libraries were prepared with molecular barcoding, using unique molecular identifiers to normalize TCRbeta repertoire quantification. TCRdb cleaned the public reads at Q25 with fastp, built clones with MiXCR and kept in-frame beta chains. Rows with one shared CDR3 protein collapse into an entry with the most common genes and DNA. The sample contains some 640,000 distinct CDR3 sequences, roughly 15% of them found a single time. In total, the top ten clones hold 0.85% to 1.3% of the sample. The source was PBMCs from the stem cell graft donor, collected from the stem cell graft. These receptors came from a human donor who donated a stem cell graft to a child with acute myeloid leukemia.

CDR3 residues: CASSLDWGDSYNEQFF. For the CDR3, the DNA is TGTGCCAGCAGCTTGGACTGGGGGGACTCCTACAATGAGCAGTTCTTC. The chain is built from TRBV5-4 and TRBJ2-1; possible D gene TRBD2, 6 bases. CDR1 is SGHNT, CDR2 YYREEE, per germline (reference sequence). The CDR3 covers 16 residues. Trimming cost V 0 bases and J 0 bases, with 10 bases left between them.

In DNA form, the CDR3 reads TGTGCCAGCAGCTTAGCTTTGGCAGGGGGAGGACAGCCCCAGCATTTT. It encodes CASSLALAGGGQPQHF. The chain carries TRBV7-8 and TRBJ1-5; the match to TRBD1 covers 7 bases. The CDR3 is made up of 16 amino acids. The V gene's germline CDR1 is SGHVS and CDR2 FQNEAQ. After removal of 0 bases from V and 7 bases from J, the junction contained 9 bases not matched to a gene.

This clonotype came up a few times. The chain joins TRBV4-1 to TRBJ2-1; possibly TRBD2 for D (6 bases). Germline loops: CDR1 MGHRA, CDR2 YSYEKL. Trimming pared 1 base from V and 5 bases from J, leaving 18 bases between. The CDR3 totals 17 residues. The CDR3 region is CASSQGPDAGTHNEQFF. As DNA, the CDR3 is TGCGCCAGCAGCCAAGGACCCGACGCCGGGACTCACAATGAGCAGTTCTTC.

This clonotype was counted ten times or more. The gene calls are TRBV10-3 and TRBJ2-7, with TRBD2 matching over 14 bases. Trimming took 5 bases from V and 2 from J; bases not matched to a gene: 2. Germline loops: CDR1 ENHRY, CDR2 SYGVKD. The CDR3 is 15 amino acids. As DNA, the CDR3 is TGTGCCATCAGTCAGACTAGCGGGGGGGCCTACGAGCAGTACTTC. It codes for CAISQTSGGAYEQYF.

Comments on this clonotype: This may come from a read error, since a much larger clone is one base off. The V gene is TRBV24-1, the J gene TRBJ2-1; D call uncertain. The CDR3 has 11 amino acids. Germline V gene lookup returns CDR1 KGHDR and CDR2 SFDVKD. The CDR3 DNA reads as TGTGCCACCTGTGATTTTAATGAGCAGTTCTTC. Residues: CATCDFNEQFF.

This clonotype was seen only a few times. This chain connects TRBV7-9 to TRBJ1-1; D is ambiguous. Germline CDR1 and CDR2: SEHNR and FQNEAQ (reference sequence). The CDR3 extends over 12 amino acids. Trimming stripped 6 bases from V and 6 bases from J, with 11 bases between. The CDR3 protein is CASRGERAEAFF. CDR3 coding DNA: TGTGCCAGCAGGGGAGAGAGGGCTGAAGCTTTCTTT.

This chain links TRBV4-3 with TRBJ2-1; D is ambiguous. V shed 0 bases and J shed 4 bases, with 10 bases lying between them. Germline loops: CDR1 LGHNA, CDR2 YSLEER. The CDR3 has 15 amino acids. CDR3 nucleotides: TGCGCCAGCAGCCAAGAGGGTGTCGGGTACAATGAGCAGTTCTTC. It encodes CASSQEGVGYNEQFF.

Many counts were recorded for this clonotype. The V call is TRBV20-1, the J call TRBJ1-6; 7 nucleotides align to TRBD1. CDR3 length: 14 residues. The germline V gene encodes CDR1 DFQATT and CDR2 SNEGSKA (reference sequence). V lost 5 bases and J lost 7; bases outside the gene matches: 8. The CDR3 DNA sequence: TGCAGTGCTCTAGGGACAGCACCGAATTCACCCCTCCACTTT. Encoded protein: CSALGTAPNSPLHF.

This clonotype was picked up a small number of times. The chain joins TRBV4-1 to TRBJ2-1, with 12 bases identical to TRBD2. Germline CDR1 and CDR2: MGHRA and YSYEKL. Unmatched junction bases numbered 4, after V lost 2 bases and J lost 2 bases. The CDR3 runs to 17 residues. The CDR3 DNA follows: TGCGCCAGCAGCCAATACCTAGCGGGGGGGACCTACAATGAGCAGTTCTTC. Amino acids: CASSQYLAGGTYNEQFF.

This clonotype showed up many times. The rearrangement joins TRBV29-1 to TRBJ1-1; no definite D call. Germline CDR1 and CDR2: SQVTM and ANQGSEA. V shed 3 bases and J shed 2 bases, with 7 bases lying between them. The CDR3 runs 12 residues. DNA for the CDR3: TGCAGCGTTGACGGCGCCAACACTGAAGCTTTCTTT. Translated, it gives CSVDGANTEAFF.

This clonotype was found many times. The V and J genes are TRBV7-9 and TRBJ2-1; 10 nucleotides line up with TRBD2. V lost 4 bases and J lost 4; bases outside the gene matches: 4. CDR1 is SEHNR, CDR2 FQNEAQ, per germline (reference sequence). CDR3 length: 15 residues. CDR3 protein: CASSSSGGVYNEQFF. The DNA of the CDR3 is TGTGCCAGCAGCTCCAGCGGGGGGGTATACAATGAGCAGTTCTTC.

This clonotype was found many times. CDR3: CSARDFRVTEAFF. The CDR3 region has the DNA TGCAGTGCTAGAGATTTTAGGGTCACTGAAGCTTTCTTT. The chain carries TRBV20-1 and TRBJ1-1; D gene unclear. This CDR3 has 13 residues. Trimming took 0 bases from V and 4 from J, leaving 9 bases between them. Germline CDR1 reads DFQATT; CDR2 reads SNEGSKA (reference sequence).

This clonotype turned up a few times. The gene calls are TRBV5-1 and TRBJ2-5; D is undetermined. The V gene lost 4 bases and the J gene lost 5 bases, with 9 bases spanning the gap. Looked up from germline, CDR1 is SGHRS and CDR2 is YFSETQ. The CDR3 is 12 amino acids. The CDR3 nucleotides read TGCGCCAGCAGCGCCTTGAGGGAGACCCAGTACTTC. Protein product: CASSALRETQYF. The variable domain in full, completed from reference TRBV5-1 and TRBJ2-5, reads KAGVTQTPRYLIKTRGQQVTLSCSPISGHRSVSWYQQTPGQGLQFLFEYFSETQRNKGNFPGRFSGRQFSNSRSEMNVSTLELGDSALYLCASSALRETQYFGPGTRLLVL.

The rearrangement joins TRBV5-5 to TRBJ1-6; tentatively, D is TRBD1 (6 bases). V lost 0 bases and J 10 bases, leaving 11 bases between the germline ends. Germline V CDR1 and CDR2: SGHKS, YYEKEE (reference sequence). CDR3 length: 14 amino acids. CDR3 in DNA: TGTGCCAGCAGCTTGGACGGGGGCCGATCACCCCTCCACTTT. Protein product: CASSLDGGRSPLHF.

The V and J genes are TRBV5-6 and TRBJ2-6; D is ambiguous. Trimming removed 1 base from V and 0 bases from J, with 14 bases in between. Germline CDR1 SGHDT, CDR2 YYEEEE. The length of the CDR3 is 18 residues. CDR3 in amino acids: CASSLRYMMYSGANVLTF. The CDR3 bases are TGTGCCAGCAGCTTGAGGTACATGATGTACTCTGGGGCCAACGTCCTGACTTTC.

At least ten counts were recorded for this clonotype. V is TRBV7-2 and J is TRBJ2-2; tentative D call: TRBD1 (6 bases). Germline loops: CDR1 SGHTA, CDR2 FQGNSA. Trimming took 4 bases from V and 3 from J, leaving 9 bases between them. The CDR3 runs to 14 residues. The CDR3 here is CASSYNRDTGELFF. In nucleotides, the CDR3 is TGTGCCAGCAGCTACAACAGGGACACCGGGGAGCTGTTTTTT.

This clonotype was recorded at least ten times. The rearrangement uses TRBV7-3 and TRBJ2-2; TRBD1 agrees at 8 bases. The V gene's germline CDR1 is SGHTA and CDR2 FQGTGA. After removal of 3 bases from V and 4 bases from J, the junction contained 1 base not matched to a gene. The CDR3 consists of 14 residues. The CDR3 DNA follows: TGTGCCAGCAGCTTGACAGGGGTCACCGGGGAGCTGTTTTTT. The encoded protein is CASSLTGVTGELFF.

In its sample, this clonotype was seen many times. The CDR3 sequence is CSATRAPEGYTF. The CDR3 DNA is TGCAGTGCTACTCGGGCTCCTGAGGGCTACACCTTC. The rearrangement joins TRBV20-1 to TRBJ1-2; D remains unclear. This CDR3 spans 12 amino acids. Trimming pared 4 bases from V and 8 bases from J, leaving 14 bases between. CDR1 is DFQATT, CDR2 SNEGSKA, per germline (reference sequence).

On this clonotype: This could be a read error, since a much larger clone is one nucleotide away. A read error is likely, as this CDR3 ends without the conserved phenylalanine or tryptophan. This sequence joins TRBV6-6 and TRBJ2-1, with D uncertain. Trimming stripped 5 bases from V and 6 bases from J, with 11 bases between. The CDR3 is made up of 13 amino acids. Germline V gives CDR1 MNHNY, CDR2 SVGAGI (reference sequence). CDR3 sequence (DNA): TGTGCCAGCAGTAACGGCGTCTCCAATGAGCAGTTCTCC. It codes for CASSNGVSNEQFS.

The count of this clonotype is one. Being one base from a much bigger clone, this may be a read error. The chain recombines TRBV6-5 with TRBJ2-1, with a possible D match to TRBD1 (6 bases). The CDR3 consists of 16 residues. CDR1 is MNHEY, CDR2 SVGAGI, per germline. V was trimmed by 1 base and J by 8 bases, leaving 18 bases between them. CDR3 coding DNA: TGTGCCAGCAGTTACTTGATCAGGGGCCGTACCGATGAGCAGTTCTTC. Translated, it gives CASSYLIRGRTDEQFF.

This chain uses TRBV15 with TRBJ1-4; D unresolved. V was trimmed by 0 bases and J by 7 bases, leaving 6 bases between them. The CDR3 contains 13 residues. The V gene's germline CDR1 is LNHNV and CDR2 YYDKDF (reference sequence). CDR3 in amino acids: CATSRDPREKLFF. Written as DNA, the CDR3 is TGTGCCACCAGCAGAGATCCGCGTGAAAAACTGTTTTTT.

This clonotype was seen repeatedly, ten times or more. This chain uses TRBV20-1 with TRBJ1-2; D call uncertain. Deletions cut 0 bases from V and 11 bases from J, with 10 bases between. Germline V gene lookup returns CDR1 DFQATT and CDR2 SNEGSKA (reference sequence). CDR3 length: 11 residues. The CDR3 nucleotides are TGCAGTGCTAGAGATATTGGGGATTACACCTTC. The encoded protein is CSARDIGDYTF.

This clonotype has at least ten counts. CDR3 nucleotides: TGCAGCGTTACGGACAGGGTAGGGGCTAATGAAAAACTGTTTTTT. It specifies CSVTDRVGANEKLFF. V usage is TRBV29-1 and J usage is TRBJ1-4; 8 bases align to TRBD1. This CDR3 region has 15 residues. From germline, CDR1 is SQVTM and CDR2 ANQGSEA. Trimming at V came to 5 bases and at J to 3 bases, leaving 8 bases not matched to a gene.

V and J are TRBV4-2 and TRBJ2-3; D gene uncertain. Germline V gene sequence: CDR1 LGHNA, CDR2 YNFKEQ. This CDR3 is 14 amino acids long. V lost 5 bases and J 2 bases, leaving 11 bases between the germline ends. CDR3 bases: TGTGCCAGCAGCGTGGGCACGCTCACAGATACGCAGTATTTT. Translation: CASSVGTLTDTQYF.

This clonotype was observed a handful of times. V usage is TRBV7-2 and J usage is TRBJ2-5; D not resolved. Germline V gene lookup returns CDR1 SGHTA and CDR2 FQGNSA. The CDR3 totals 12 residues. V lost 4 bases, J lost 4 bases, and 7 bases lay in between. The CDR3 region is CASSSPIETQYF. DNA of the CDR3: TGTGCCAGCAGCTCCCCAATAGAGACCCAGTACTTC.

This clonotype was seen at least ten times. This sequence may be a read error, since a much larger clone differs from it by one base. The chain employs TRBV10-3 and TRBJ2-3, with D perhaps TRBD2 (6 bases). From germline, CDR1 is ENHRY and CDR2 SYGVKD. The CDR3 loop spans 13 amino acids. V lost 10 bases to trimming and J lost 2 bases, with 13 bases between them. As DNA, the CDR3 is TGTGCCACCAATAGCGGCCTCACAGATACGCAGTATTTT. This sequence encodes CATNSGLTDTQYF.

The sample holds a few counts of this clonotype. The rearrangement joins TRBV4-3 to TRBJ2-1, with 9 bases aligning to TRBD2. Germline assignment: CDR1 LGHNA and CDR2 YSLEER. V was pared by 0 bases and J by 3 bases, with 12 bases of the junction left unmatched. CDR3 length: 19 amino acids. The CDR3 loop is CASSQEERGLRGGYNEQFF. The CDR3 DNA sequence: TGCGCCAGCAGCCAAGAGGAGCGAGGTCTGCGGGGGGGCTACAATGAGCAGTTCTTC.

This clonotype came up a few times. V usage is TRBV6-5 and J usage is TRBJ2-1; 7 bases are a match to TRBD1. Per germline, CDR1 MNHEY and CDR2 SVGAGI. The ends lost 2 bases at V and 5 bases at J; junction bases unmatched: 6. The CDR3 extends over 15 amino acids. The CDR3 sequence is CASSYPGQTHNEQFF. Here the CDR3 DNA reads TGTGCCAGCAGTTACCCGGGACAGACCCACAATGAGCAGTTCTTC.

This clonotype showed up just a few times. Here the CDR3 DNA reads TGTGCCAGCAGCCACTCTAGCGGGAGGAGCACAGATACGCAGTATTTT. Residues: CASSHSSGRSTDTQYF. This sequence joins TRBV4-2 and TRBJ2-3; TRBD2 aligns across 11 bases. The CDR3 has 16 amino acids. The germline gives CDR1 LGHNA, CDR2 YNFKEQ. The junction had 2 bases not matched to a gene; V was cut back by 3 bases and J by 0 bases.

In its sample, this clonotype was seen a few times. The CDR3 DNA reads TGTGCCAGCAGTCCCCCCGTTGAGCACGAGCAGTACTTC. The encoded protein is CASSPPVEHEQYF. The chain couples TRBV12-3 or TRBV12-4 to TRBJ2-7; D is ambiguous. This CDR3 has 13 amino acids. V was shortened by 5 bases and J by 5 bases, with 13 bases between the two germline ends.

This clonotype was detected ten times or more. The chain links TRBV7-2 to TRBJ1-1; D gene uncertain. Looked up from germline, CDR1 is SGHTA and CDR2 is FQGNSA. The CDR3 has 13 residues. The ends were cut back, 0 bases at V and 7 bases at J, with 9 bases in the middle. The CDR3 protein is CASSLAGRSEAFF. The CDR3 DNA is TGTGCCAGCAGCTTAGCCGGGAGGAGTGAAGCTTTCTTT.

In its sample, this clonotype was seen a few times. The chain couples TRBV12-3 or TRBV12-4 to TRBJ1-1; TRBD1 aligns across 8 bases. V lost 5 bases, J lost 3 bases, and 5 bases stayed unmatched. This CDR3 contains 14 residues. CDR3 residues: CASSTTGADTEAFF. The CDR3 nucleotides are TGTGCCAGCAGTACGACAGGGGCCGACACTGAAGCTTTCTTT.